The subject of this entry is one T cell receptor (beta chain). The clone's antigen remains unknown. The sample holds no much larger clone one base away, and base qualities are not on file. TCRbeta CDR3 regions were amplified from genomic DNA using the immunoSEQ Assay, a bias-controlled multiplex PCR. As for the authors' bioinformatics: Nucleated cell counts per sample were estimated from amplification of reference gene primers within the assay. To quantify the absolute abundance of each unique TCRbeta CDR3 rearrangement, sequence reads were collapsed and filtered. For each sample, productive Simpson clonality was calculated as the square root of Simpson's diversity index across productive rearrangements. Drawn from immuneACCESS, this table holds only the in-frame rearrangements with V and J called that TCRdb kept. Clones are partly lost; checked studies trace under half to an unresolved V gene and leave the rest unexplained. V, J and clone size are those of that table, while D and trimming were read from the DNA. In all, the sample holds 90,000 to 100,000 clones, and about 90% of those were seen once. The ten largest clones capture approximately 4.5% of the sample.

The record originates from a study of blood T cell repertoires in COVID-19 (TCRdb year 2020). About the study as a whole: Samples covering the acute and convalescent phases of COVID-19 were provided by collaborators in the United States, Italy and Spain. The dataset comprised deeply sampled blood TCRbeta repertoires from subjects exposed to, actively infected with, or recovered from COVID-19. The prospective study material was composed of cDNA or gDNA derived from T cells, B-cell-depleted T cells, or PBMCs. The repertoires were made available in a free public database intended to serve as a resource for research on the immune response to SARS-CoV-2. Nearly every sample came with metadata listing a de-identified subject ID, COVID-19 status, age in years and sex. The samples were drawn from two sources: the first 160 participants of the ongoing ImmuneRACE study, and approximately 1,300 subjects contributed by 6 global collaborators. Where available, HLA class I and class II types were obtained from metadata supplied by the sample provider rather than from assay-based typing.

Each collaborating institution followed its own protocols to collect whole blood in K2EDTA tubes. Collaborator samples were shipped for TCRbeta analysis as frozen whole blood, isolated PBMCs, or DNA extracted from either sample type. Via the germline V gene, CDR1 is SNHLY and CDR2 FYNNEI. The CDR3 goes from the cysteine to the phenylalanine over 12 residues. Left in the record is the CDR3 DNA by itself, 36 bases read in frame from the first base. V ends up 8 bases short and J 5 bases short, with an unmatched junction base count of 4. The full study reports these points: The quantity of clinical and demographic metadata differed by source and by participant and was supplied without curation.

The source of this sequence is a man in his 70s with acute or convalescent COVID-19. This chain joins TRBV2 to TRBJ2-5, with 8 middle bases fitting TRBD1. Sequencing input: peripheral blood. The DNA sequence follows: TGTGCCAGCCGGACAGGGAAGGAGACCCAGTACTTC. Its translation reads: CASRTGKETQYF.